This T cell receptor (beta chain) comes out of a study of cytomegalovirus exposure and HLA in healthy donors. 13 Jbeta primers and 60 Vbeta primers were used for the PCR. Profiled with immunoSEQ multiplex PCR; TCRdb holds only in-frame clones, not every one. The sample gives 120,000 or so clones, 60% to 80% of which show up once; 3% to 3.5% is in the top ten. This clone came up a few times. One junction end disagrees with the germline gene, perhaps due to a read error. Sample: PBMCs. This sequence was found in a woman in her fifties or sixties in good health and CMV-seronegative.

The CDR3 protein is CASSPPDVPHRGLALDF. CDR3 DNA: TGTGCCAGCTCACCACCAGATGTTCCGCACCGAGGACTAGCTTTGGACTTC. The chain links TRBV18 to TRBJ2-5, with 8 bases aligning to TRBD2. The length of the CDR3 is 17 residues. CDR1 and CDR2 from the germline V gene are KGHSH and LQKENI. The full variable domain, rest sourced from reference TRBV18 and TRBJ2-5, is NAGVMQNPRHLVRRRGQEARLRCSPMKGHSHVYWYRQLPEEGLKFMVYLQKENIIDESGMPKERFSAEFPKEGPSILRIQQVVRGDSAAYFCASSPPDVPHRGLALDFGPGTRLLVL.